What follows describes a single T cell receptor (beta chain). The antigen it binds to is not known. Base qualities are not recorded, but no much larger clone differs from it by a single base. These data are taken from a study of T cell responses to AZD1222 COVID-19 vaccine (TCRdb year 2021). Study-wide context: Because spike-specific TCR depth and breadth did not differ between the two schedules, AZD1222 recipients who got a second dose at roughly 4 weeks were pooled with those who got a second dose at roughly 12 weeks. TCR sequencing covered fewer than 250 trial participants: approximately 200 given two doses of AZD1222 and 26 given two doses of MenACWY control vaccine. Trial participants were enrolled by age into subgroups of 18-55, 56-69 and 70-plus years, and 148, 28 and 57 TCR-sequenced participants, respectively, were included in these subgroups.

The germline V end is reduced by 8 bases and the J end by 8 bases; junction bases left unmatched: 14. Counted from cysteine to phenylalanine, this CDR3 has 14 amino acids. Of all the DNA, just the CDR3 is kept, 42 bases in frame from base 1. Taken from the germline V gene (reference sequence), the CDR1 and CDR2 loops are PRHDT and FYEKMQ. The CDR3 regions of human TCRbeta chains were subjected to immunosequencing. Turning to the authors' computational methods: TCRs in the repertoires were compared against a reference library of SARS-CoV-2-specific TCRs that had been generated with the MIRA antigen-specificity platform. Breadth meant the fraction of unique TCRs that were SARS-CoV-2-associated, whereas depth meant the fraction of total T cells that were SARS-CoV-2-associated. Using the MIRA data, every spike-specific TCR was mapped to the spike region that the TCR reacted to and assigned to either a CD4 or a CD8 class. Log10-transformed breadth and depth values were compared by one-way ANOVA with Sidak's multiple comparisons tests. TCRdb retrieved this table from immuneACCESS and kept in-frame rearrangements only. Not all clones are present; in checked studies, unresolved V genes account for under half, and no reason is known for the remainder. V, J and clone size are taken as reported in that table, and D and trimming were inferred from the DNA itself. Present in this sample are 100,000 to 150,000 clones, less than 90% of which were seen just once. The ten largest make up approximately 10% of the sample.

The label giving this sample's time point can be read as: baseline before first vaccination. Samples from vaccinated people were obtained from the UK trials COV001 and COV002, which included a single-blind randomized controlled phase 2/3 trial of AZD1222 (ChAdOx1 nCoV-19) in healthy adults. Trial participant PBMC samples were collected at day 0 and day 28 after the second dose for TCRbeta chain sequencing. Study-level results and caveats: Participants were mostly white British and included more females than males, and it was suggested by the authors that clonal diversity may have been underestimated. Vaccine-associated CD4 TCRs spanned the whole spike protein, with dominant responses in regions 160-218 and 743-854. After two AZD1222 doses, spike-specific TCR breadth and depth were significantly higher than at day 0 and than in MenACWY recipients. Reportedly, close to half of the unique spike-specific TCRs recognized epitopes lying outside the regions that are mutated in the B.1.351 and B.1.1.7 variants. The 56-69-year group was small, and its depth increase did not reach significance, likely because of low power. Because no samples from the day 14 peak response were available, repertoires could be characterized only after the peak T cell response. Conclusions about previously exposed vaccinees were limited because only a handful of AZD1222 recipients were SARS-CoV-2 seropositive at baseline.

The rearranged segments are TRBV13 and TRBJ1-2; a stretch of 7 junction bases matches TRBD1. This receptor was obtained from an adult in good health. The specimen was peripheral blood, collected on day 0 of AZD1222 vaccination. The CDR3 reads as follows: CASDIGGVKSGYTF. The DNA is TGTGCCAGCGATATAGGGGGCGTAAAGTCCGGCTACACCTTC.